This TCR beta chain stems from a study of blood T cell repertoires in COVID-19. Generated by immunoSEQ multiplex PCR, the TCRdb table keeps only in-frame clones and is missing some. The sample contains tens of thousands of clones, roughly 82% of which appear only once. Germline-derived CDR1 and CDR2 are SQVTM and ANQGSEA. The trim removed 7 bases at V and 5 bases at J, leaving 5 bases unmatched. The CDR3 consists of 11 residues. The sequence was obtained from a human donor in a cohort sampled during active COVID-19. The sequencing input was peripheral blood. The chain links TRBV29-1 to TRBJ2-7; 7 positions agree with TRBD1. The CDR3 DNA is TGCAGCGCGTACAGGGGTCACGAGCAGTACTTC. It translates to CSAYRGHEQYF.